The clone carrying this TCR beta chain was seen a handful of times. Its antigen is unknown. This record belongs to a study of identical twins. Study-wide results and caveats: Not following the same donors, the study drew its conclusions from cross-sectional statistical analysis. Beta clonotypes that were abundant in cord blood contained fewer insertions, a pattern absent from memory repertoires.

Addition of a universal primer site occurred through template switching, and cDNA carried unique molecular identifiers. TCRdb ran MiXCR on the 5' RACE reads and lists one entry per CDR3 protein. The sample lists 400,000 to 550,000 distinct CDR3 sequences, over 11% occurring once. These data were also filed under a second study, of yellow fever vaccine responses in identical twins.

Sequenced input: CD4+ T cells sorted from blood. The sequence derives from a woman younger than 35 in good health.

CDR3 protein: CAWSWRQGETQYF. CDR3 in DNA: TGTGCCTGGAGTTGGCGGCAGGGTGAGACCCAGTACTTC. V and J are TRBV30 and TRBJ2-5; a weak D match, TRBD1 (5 bases). V lost 2 bases, J lost 5 bases, and 12 bases lay in between. CDR3 length: 13 residues. The germline V gene encodes CDR1 GTSNPN and CDR2 SVGIG (reference sequence).